This record concerns one T cell receptor beta chain sequence. The antigen remains unidentified. These data come from a study of T cell responses to AZD1222 COVID-19 vaccine. As for the study in general: Second-dose schedules of about 4 or about 12 weeks were combined.

TCRdb's table, derived via immunoSEQ multiplex PCR, lists solely in-frame clones and lacks some. The sample has 70,000 or so clones, roughly 90% seen once. Germline V gene sequence: CDR1 LGHDT, CDR2 YNNKEL (reference sequence). The CDR3 loop spans 17 amino acids. V trimming: 4 bases; J trimming: 6 bases; junction bases outside the gene matches: 12. General study points: Close to half of all spike-specific TCRs reportedly target regions of the variants that are unmutated.

The clonotype was recovered from an adult in good health. The V and J genes are TRBV3-1 (or the pseudogene TRBV3-2) and TRBJ2-7, with 13 bases fitting TRBD2. This specimen consisted of peripheral blood, obtained on day 0 of AZD1222 vaccination. CDR3 nucleotides: TGTGCCAGCAGCCGAATTACTAGCGGGAGGGGGTTGCGCGAGCAGTACTTC. Its translation: CASSRITSGRGLREQYF.